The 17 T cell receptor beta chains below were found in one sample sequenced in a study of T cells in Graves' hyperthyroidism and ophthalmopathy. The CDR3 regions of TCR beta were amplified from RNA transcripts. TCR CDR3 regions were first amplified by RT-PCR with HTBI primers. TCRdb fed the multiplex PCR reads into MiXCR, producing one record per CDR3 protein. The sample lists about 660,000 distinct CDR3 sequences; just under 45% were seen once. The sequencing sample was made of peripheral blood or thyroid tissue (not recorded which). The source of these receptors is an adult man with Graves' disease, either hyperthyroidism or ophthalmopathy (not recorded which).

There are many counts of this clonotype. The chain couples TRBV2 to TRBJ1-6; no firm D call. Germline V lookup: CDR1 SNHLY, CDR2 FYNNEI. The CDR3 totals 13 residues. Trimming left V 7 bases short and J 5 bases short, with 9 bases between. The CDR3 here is CASNYANNSPLHF. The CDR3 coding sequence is TGTGCCAGCAACTACGCGAATAATTCACCCCTCCACTTT.

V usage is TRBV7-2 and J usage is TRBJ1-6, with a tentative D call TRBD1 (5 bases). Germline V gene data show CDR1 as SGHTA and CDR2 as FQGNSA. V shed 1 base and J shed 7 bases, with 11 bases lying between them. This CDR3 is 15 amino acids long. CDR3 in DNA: TGTGCCAGCAGCTTAGACTCCCAGGGCAATTCACCCCTCCACTTT. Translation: CASSLDSQGNSPLHF.

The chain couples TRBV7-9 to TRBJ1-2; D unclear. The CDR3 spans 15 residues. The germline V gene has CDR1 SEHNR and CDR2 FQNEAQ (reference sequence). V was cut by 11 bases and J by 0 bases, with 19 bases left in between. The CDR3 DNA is TGTGCCGGCACCCCAACGAGGGCTGCTAACTATGGCTACACCTTC. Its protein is CAGTPTRAANYGYTF. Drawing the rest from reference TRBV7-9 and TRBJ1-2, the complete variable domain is DTGVSQNPRHKITKRGQNVTFRCDPISEHNRLYWYRQTLGQGPEFLTYFQNEAQLEKSRLLSDRFSAERPKGSFSTLEIQRTEQGDSAMYLCAGTPTRAANYGYTFGSGTRLTVV.

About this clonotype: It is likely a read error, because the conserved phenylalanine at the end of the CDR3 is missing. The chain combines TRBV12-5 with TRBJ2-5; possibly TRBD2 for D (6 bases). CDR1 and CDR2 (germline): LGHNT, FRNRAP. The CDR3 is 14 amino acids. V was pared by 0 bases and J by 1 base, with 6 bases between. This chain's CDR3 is CASGLVLAQETQYL. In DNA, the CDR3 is TGTGCTAGTGGTTTGGTACTAGCCCAAGAGACCCAGTACTTA.

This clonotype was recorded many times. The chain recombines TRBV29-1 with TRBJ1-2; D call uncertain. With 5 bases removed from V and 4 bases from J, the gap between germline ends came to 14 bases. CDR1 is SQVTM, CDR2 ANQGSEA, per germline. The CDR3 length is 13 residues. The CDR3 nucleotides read TGCAGCGTTTCCCGAAGTGACGGCTATGGCTACACCTTC. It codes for CSVSRSDGYGYTF.

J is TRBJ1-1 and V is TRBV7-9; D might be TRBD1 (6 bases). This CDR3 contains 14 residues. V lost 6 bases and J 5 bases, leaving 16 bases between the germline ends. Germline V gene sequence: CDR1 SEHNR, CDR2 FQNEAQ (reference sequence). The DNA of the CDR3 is TGTGCCAGCAGTTTACGGGGGGGGCAGACTGAAGCTTTCTTT. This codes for CASSLRGGQTEAFF.

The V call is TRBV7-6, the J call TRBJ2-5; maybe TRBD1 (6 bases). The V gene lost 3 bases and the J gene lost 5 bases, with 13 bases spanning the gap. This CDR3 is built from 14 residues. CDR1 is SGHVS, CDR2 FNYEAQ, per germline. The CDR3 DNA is TGTGCCAGCAGCTTTATGGGAACAGGGGAGACCCAGTACTTC. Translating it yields CASSFMGTGETQYF.

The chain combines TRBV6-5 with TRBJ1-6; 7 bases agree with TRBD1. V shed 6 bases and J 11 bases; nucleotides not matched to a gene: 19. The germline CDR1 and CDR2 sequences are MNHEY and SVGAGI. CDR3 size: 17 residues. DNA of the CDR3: TGTGCCAGCAGGCGCGCGACCGACAGGGCCGGTCGACCACCCCTCCACTTT. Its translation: CASRRATDRAGRPPLHF.

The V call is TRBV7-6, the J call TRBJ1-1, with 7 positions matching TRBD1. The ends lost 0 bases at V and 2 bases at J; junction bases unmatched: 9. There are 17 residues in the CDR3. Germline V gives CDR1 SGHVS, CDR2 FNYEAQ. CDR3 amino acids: CASSLARDRPINTEAFF. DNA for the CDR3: TGTGCCAGCAGCTTAGCCCGGGACAGACCTATAAACACTGAAGCTTTCTTT.

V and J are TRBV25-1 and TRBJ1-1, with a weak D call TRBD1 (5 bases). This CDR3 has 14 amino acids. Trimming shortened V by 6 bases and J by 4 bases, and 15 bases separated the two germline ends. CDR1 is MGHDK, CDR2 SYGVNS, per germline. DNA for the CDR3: TGTGCCAGCAGGCGGGGGATAGGTAGCACTGAAGCTTTCTTT. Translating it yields CASRRGIGSTEAFF.

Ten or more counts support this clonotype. The CDR3 DNA reads as TGTGCCAGTATGGGGGCTGGGGCCAACGTCCTGACTTTC. As protein: CASMGAGANVLTF. The chain is built from TRBV19 and TRBJ2-6, with D perhaps given as TRBD1 or TRBD2 (5 bases each). The germline V gene has CDR1 LNHDA and CDR2 SQIVND (reference sequence). This CDR3 has 13 residues. Trimming shortened V by 7 bases and J by 2 bases, and 6 bases separated the two germline ends.

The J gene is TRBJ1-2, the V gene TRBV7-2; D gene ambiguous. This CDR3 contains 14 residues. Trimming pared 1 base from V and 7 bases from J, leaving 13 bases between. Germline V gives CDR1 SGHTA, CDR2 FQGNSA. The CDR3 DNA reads TGTGCCAGCAGCTTAGGTGGGAGGGTGGCTGGCTACACCTTC. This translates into CASSLGGRVAGYTF.

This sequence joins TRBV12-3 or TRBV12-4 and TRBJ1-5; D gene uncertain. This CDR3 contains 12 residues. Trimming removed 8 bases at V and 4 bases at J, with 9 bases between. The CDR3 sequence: CASLGGNQPQHF. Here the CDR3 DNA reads TGTGCCAGCTTGGGAGGGAATCAGCCCCAGCATTTT.

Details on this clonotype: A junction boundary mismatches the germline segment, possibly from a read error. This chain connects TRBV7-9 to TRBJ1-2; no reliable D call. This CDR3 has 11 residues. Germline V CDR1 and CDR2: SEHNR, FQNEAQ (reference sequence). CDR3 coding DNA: TGTGCCAGCAGCCCCGACTATGGCTGCACCTTC. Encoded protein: CASSPDYGCTF.

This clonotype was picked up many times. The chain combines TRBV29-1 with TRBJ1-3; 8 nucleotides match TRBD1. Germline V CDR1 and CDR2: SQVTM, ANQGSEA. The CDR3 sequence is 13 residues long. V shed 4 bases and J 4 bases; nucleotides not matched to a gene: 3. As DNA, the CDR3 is TGCAGCGTTGCCTGGACAGGGGGAAACACCATATATTTT. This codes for CSVAWTGGNTIYF.

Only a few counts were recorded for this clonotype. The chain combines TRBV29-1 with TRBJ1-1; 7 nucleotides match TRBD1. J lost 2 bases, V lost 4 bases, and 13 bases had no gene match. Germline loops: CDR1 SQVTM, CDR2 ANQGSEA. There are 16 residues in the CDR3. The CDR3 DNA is TGCAGCGTTGGCAGGGGGGCAGGGACGGTTAACACTGAAGCTTTCTTT. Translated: CSVGRGAGTVNTEAFF.

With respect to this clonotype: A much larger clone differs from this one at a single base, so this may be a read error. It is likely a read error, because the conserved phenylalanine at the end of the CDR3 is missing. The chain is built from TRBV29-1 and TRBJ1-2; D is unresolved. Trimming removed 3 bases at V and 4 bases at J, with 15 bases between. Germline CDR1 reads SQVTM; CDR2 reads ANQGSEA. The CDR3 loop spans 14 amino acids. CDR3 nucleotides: TGCAGCGTTGAGTTAGGCAGAGCAGGCTATGGCTACACCCTC. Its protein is CSVELGRAGYGYTL.